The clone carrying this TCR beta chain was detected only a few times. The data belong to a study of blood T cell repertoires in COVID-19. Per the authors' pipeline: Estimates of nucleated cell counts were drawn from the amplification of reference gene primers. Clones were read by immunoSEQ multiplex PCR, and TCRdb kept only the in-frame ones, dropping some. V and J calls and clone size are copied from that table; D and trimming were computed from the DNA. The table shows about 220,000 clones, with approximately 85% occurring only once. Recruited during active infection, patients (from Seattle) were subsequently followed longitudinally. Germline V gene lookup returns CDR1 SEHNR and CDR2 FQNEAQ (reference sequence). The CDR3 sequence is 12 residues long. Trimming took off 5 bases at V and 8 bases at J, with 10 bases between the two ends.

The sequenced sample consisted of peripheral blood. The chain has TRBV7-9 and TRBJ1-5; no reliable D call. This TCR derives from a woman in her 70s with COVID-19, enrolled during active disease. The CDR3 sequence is CASSRETEPQHF. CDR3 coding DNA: TGTGCCAGCAGCCGTGAAACGGAGCCCCAGCATTTT. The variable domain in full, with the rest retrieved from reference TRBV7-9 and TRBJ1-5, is DTGVSQNPRHKITKRGQNVTFRCDPISEHNRLYWYRQTLGQGPEFLTYFQNEAQLEKSRLLSDRFSAERPKGSFSTLEIQRTEQGDSAMYLCASSRETEPQHFGDGTRLSIL.